The 16 T cell receptor beta chains below all came from one sample that was sequenced in a study of vaccination effects on CD4 cells after COVID-19. Antigen-specific CD4+ T cells were expanded (with viral peptide pools) by the ViraFEST assay ahead of sequencing. Cultured cells yielded isolated CD4+ T cells after 10 days. Vaccinated participants had no history of SARS-CoV-2 infection and tested negative for nucleocapsid antibodies. Their target antigens are unknown. Produced via immunoSEQ multiplex PCR; TCRdb's table is partial and in-frame only. The sample holds 52,000 or so clones, 55% to 75% seen once. Sequencing was performed on CD4+ T cells from PBMCs cultured with SARS-CoV-2 spike peptides, taken before COVID-19 vaccination. Source of these receptors: a human donor who received a COVID-19 vaccine.

The rearrangement links TRBV5-4 to TRBJ2-5, with TRBD1 matching over 7 bases. Losses at the gene ends were 6 bases for V and 1 base for J; bases not matched to a gene: 6. This CDR3 has 14 amino acids. The germline V gene has CDR1 SGHNT and CDR2 YYREEE (reference sequence). CDR3 coding DNA: TGTGCCAGCACCTCGGGGACAGCCCAAGAGACCCAGTACTTC. Translated: CASTSGTAQETQYF.

The V and J genes are TRBV10-3 and TRBJ2-1; D is ambiguous. Germline assignment: CDR1 ENHRY and CDR2 SYGVKD. The CDR3 is 13 amino acids. V was pared by 6 bases and J by 10 bases, with 16 bases between. CDR3 nucleotides: TGTGCCATCAGGGTTAGAGAGGCTTGGGAGCAGTTCTTC. This sequence encodes CAIRVREAWEQFF.

This chain connects TRBV28 to TRBJ2-5; D may be TRBD2 (6 bases). In germline, CDR1 is MDHEN, CDR2 SYDVKM. The V gene lost 2 bases and the J gene lost 5 bases, with 9 bases spanning the gap. The CDR3 sequence is 13 residues long. The CDR3: CASSLPGRETQYF. CDR3 DNA sequence: TGTGCCAGCAGTTTACCGGGGAGGGAGACCCAGTACTTC.

This sequence joins TRBV12-3 or TRBV12-4 and TRBJ2-7; D is possibly TRBD1 or TRBD2 (5 bases each). This CDR3 region has 13 residues. The V end was cut by 6 bases, the J end by 0 bases, with 9 bases between. The CDR3 DNA follows: TGTGCCAGCAGACTTGGGACCTCCTACGAGCAGTACTTC. It is translated as CASRLGTSYEQYF.

In its sample, this clone was seen a few times. This sequence joins TRBV12-3 or TRBV12-4 and TRBJ2-7; 7 positions agree with TRBD2. The CDR3 is 12 amino acids. Losses at the gene ends were 5 bases for V and 9 bases for J; bases not matched to a gene: 7. The CDR3 loop is CASSRDYLGQYF. In DNA, the CDR3 is TGTGCCAGCAGTAGGGACTACCTAGGGCAGTACTTC.

The chain uses TRBV27 and TRBJ2-7; 7 bases are a match to TRBD1. The CDR3 is 16 residues long. The trim removed 8 bases at V and 4 bases at J, leaving 17 bases unmatched. CDR1 and CDR2 from the germline V gene are MNHEY and SMNVEV (reference sequence). The CDR3 here is CASSSRLGTAEYEQYF. The CDR3 DNA reads TGTGCCAGCTCCTCGAGGCTTGGGACAGCCGAGTACGAGCAGTACTTC.

This clone has a handful of counts. The J gene is TRBJ1-1, the V gene TRBV19, with TRBD1 as a possible D gene (6 bases). V lost 7 bases and J 1 base, leaving 13 bases between the germline ends. Per germline, CDR1 LNHDA and CDR2 SQIVND (reference sequence). The CDR3 extends over 14 amino acids. CDR3 nucleotide sequence: TGTGCCAGTACCAAGACAGGCGGGAACACTGAAGCTTTCTTT. Translated: CASTKTGGNTEAFF.

The V call is TRBV18, the J call TRBJ2-7; D gene ambiguous. Deletions cut 3 bases from V and 0 bases from J, with 9 bases between. This CDR3 comprises 14 residues. Looked up from germline, CDR1 is KGHSH and CDR2 is LQKENI. CDR3 protein: CASSPAAASYEQYF. Here the CDR3 DNA reads TGTGCCAGCTCACCTGCGGCAGCCTCCTACGAGCAGTACTTC.

The genes are TRBV7-2 and TRBJ2-7; possible D gene TRBD1, 6 bases. Trimming removed 4 bases from V and 1 base from J, with 11 bases in between. CDR1 and CDR2 from the germline V gene are SGHTA and FQGNSA. There are 14 residues in the CDR3. Here the CDR3 reads CASSSGTLSYEQYF. CDR3 nucleotide sequence: TGTGCCAGCAGCTCCGGGACACTGTCCTACGAGCAGTACTTC.

The rearrangement links TRBV25-1 to TRBJ1-1; 11 nucleotides agree with TRBD1. J gave up 4 bases and V 8 bases, and 12 bases lay outside the gene matches. Germline CDR1 and CDR2: MGHDK and SYGVNS. The CDR3 consists of 16 residues. DNA for the CDR3: TGTGCCAGCGTTCCGACTACCGGGACAGGGGGCACTGAAGCTTTCTTT. Translated, it gives CASVPTTGTGGTEAFF.

This clone occurred a few times. The chain has TRBV7-8 and TRBJ2-1, with TRBD2 matching over 8 bases. The CDR3 length is 16 residues. CDR1 and CDR2 (germline): SGHVS, FQNEAQ. Trimming removed 1 base from V and 4 bases from J; junction bases left unmatched: 6. The CDR3 DNA sequence: TGTGCCAGCAGCTTAGTCCGCCTAGCGGGTTACAATGAGCAGTTCTTC. Translated, it gives CASSLVRLAGYNEQFF.

The chain uses TRBV5-1 and TRBJ2-2, with 12 bases aligning to TRBD2. After removal of 4 bases from V and 0 bases from J, the junction contained 7 bases not matched to a gene. This CDR3 has 18 amino acids. Per germline, CDR1 SGHRS and CDR2 YFSETQ. The CDR3 DNA reads TGCGCCAGCAGCCACCTAGCGGGAGGGTTCGCGAACACCGGGGAGCTGTTTTTT. Its protein is CASSHLAGGFANTGELFF.

This chain uses TRBV5-4 with TRBJ1-6; perhaps TRBD1 as D (5 bases). This CDR3 is 16 amino acids long. The germline V gene has CDR1 SGHNT and CDR2 YYREEE (reference sequence). Trimming removed 2 bases at V and 7 bases at J, with 16 bases between. CDR3 nucleotide sequence: TGTGCCAGCAGCTTCCGGGCGGGGGGGGAGAATTCACCCCTCCACTTT. It is translated as CASSFRAGGENSPLHF.

J is TRBJ2-2 and V is TRBV30, with 9 positions matching TRBD1. This CDR3 is 16 amino acids long. Germline V gene data show CDR1 as GTSNPN and CDR2 as SVGIG (reference sequence). V lost 5 bases to trimming and J lost 2 bases; unmatched junction nucleotides: 9. The CDR3 region is CAWPSGTGINTGELFF. DNA for the CDR3: TGTGCCTGGCCCTCCGGGACAGGGATCAACACCGGGGAGCTGTTTTTT.

This chain connects TRBV6-5 to TRBJ2-3; possibly TRBD2 for D (5 bases). The CDR3 runs 16 residues. Germline assignment: CDR1 MNHEY and CDR2 SVGAGI. Trimming shortened V by 0 bases and J by 5 bases, and 15 bases separated the two germline ends. CDR3 coding DNA: TGTGCCAGCAGTTACTCCTACAGTGGGAGTGGAGATACGCAGTATTTT. Translating it yields CASSYSYSGSGDTQYF.

This CDR3 reads CASSLEASYNSPLHF. CDR3 DNA: TGCGCCAGCAGCTTGGAGGCCAGTTATAATTCACCCCTCCACTTT. The rearrangement uses TRBV5-1 and TRBJ1-6; D uncertain. Germline CDR1 SGHRS, CDR2 YFSETQ. V was pared by 0 bases and J by 4 bases, with 8 bases between. The CDR3 runs to 15 residues.